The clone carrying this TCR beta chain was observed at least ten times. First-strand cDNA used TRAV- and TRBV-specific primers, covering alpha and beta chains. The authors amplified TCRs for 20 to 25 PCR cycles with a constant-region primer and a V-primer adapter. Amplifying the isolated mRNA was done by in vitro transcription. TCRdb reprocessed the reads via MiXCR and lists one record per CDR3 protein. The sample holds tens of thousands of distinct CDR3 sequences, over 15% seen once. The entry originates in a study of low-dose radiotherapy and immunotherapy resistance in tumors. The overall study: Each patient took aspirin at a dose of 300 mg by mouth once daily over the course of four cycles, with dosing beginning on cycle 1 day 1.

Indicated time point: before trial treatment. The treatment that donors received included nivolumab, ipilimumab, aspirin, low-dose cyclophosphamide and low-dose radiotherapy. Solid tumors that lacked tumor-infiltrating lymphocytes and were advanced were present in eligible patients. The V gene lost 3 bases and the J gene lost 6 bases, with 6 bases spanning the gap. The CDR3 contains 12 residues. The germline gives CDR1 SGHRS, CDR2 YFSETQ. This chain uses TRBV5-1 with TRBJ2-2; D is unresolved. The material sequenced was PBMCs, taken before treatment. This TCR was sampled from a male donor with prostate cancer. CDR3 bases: TGCGCCAGCAGCTCCTCAGCCGGGGAGCTGTTTTTT. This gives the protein CASSSSAGELFF.